This T cell receptor beta chain was obtained from a study of memory CD4+ T cells and cytomegalovirus serostatus. Study background: Donors were healthy Belgian adults, under ten CMV seropositive and around 24 seronegative.

Single viable CD3+CD4+CD8-CD45RO+ cells were sorted as the memory CD4+ T cells. TCRdb's copy holds only in-frame clones and misses some; the assay was immunoSEQ multiplex PCR. The table includes 80,000 or so clones, 78% detected once. Points from the study as a whole: Of 150 to 200 reported CMV TCRbeta sequences, under 70 were found in memory CD4+ repertoires.

Points on this clone: Its antigen is not known.

The sequenced sample was memory CD4+ T cells from blood. This receptor was identified in an adult in good health and CMV-seropositive.

In DNA form, the CDR3 reads TGCGCCAGCAGCTTGGCCCCTAGCGGGAGATATCAAGAGACCCAGTACTTC. Its translation: CASSLAPSGRYQETQYF. The chain recombines TRBV5-1 with TRBJ2-5; 10 bases align to TRBD2. Trimming removed 0 bases from V and 2 bases from J; junction bases left unmatched: 7. The germline CDR1 and CDR2 sequences are SGHRS and YFSETQ. The CDR3 is made up of 17 amino acids.